This is a list of T cell receptor beta chains from one sample in a study of T cell repertoires in cytomegalovirus infection. TCRdb processed the reads anew with MiXCR; each CDR3 protein has one entry. This sample has about 830,000 distinct CDR3 sequences, with around a third found just once. For these receptors, no antigen is known. The sequenced sample was cultured CD8+ T cells from PBMCs, obtained from culture after CMV antigen stimulation. Receptors originate from a human donor in good health (CMV status not recorded). Some clones in this sample may be carry-over from other donors' samples. The CDR3 runs from the conserved cysteine through the conserved F or W. A D gene is named only where the DNA matches it firmly. Not every row has a clone size; where given, it reads once, few, many or a size class.

TGTGCCACCACCGACGGAAGCTCCTACAATGAGCAGTTCTTC	CATTDGSSYNEQFF	few	TRBV27	-	TRBJ2-1
TGTGCCAGCAGCTCCACCCCCGGACAGGGTGTGCAGTATTTT	CASSSTPGQGVQYF	many	TRBV7-8	TRBD1	TRBJ2-3
TGTGCCAGCAGCCTCCCTGGGGGTGCCAATCAGCCCCAGCATTTT	CASSLPGGANQPQHF	-	TRBV4-2	-	TRBJ1-5
TGTGCCAGCTCACCCACAGGAGGGAATCCCGGGGAGCTGTTTTTT	CASSPTGGNPGELFF	-	TRBV18	-	TRBJ2-2
TGCAGTGCCCTAAGGCGTGTGGGACGGACTATCTACCAGTTCCAGCATTTT	CSALRRVGRTIYQFQHF	-	TRBV20-1	-	TRBJ1-5
TGTGCCAGCAGTTCTGAGAGGGGTCTGGGCTACGAGCAGTACTTC	CASSSERGLGYEQYF	few	TRBV7-9	-	TRBJ2-7
TGTGCCAGCAGTTTTTCCCTAGCTCATTCCTACGAGCAGTACTTC	CASSFSLAHSYEQYF	-	TRBV12-3/TRBV12-4	-	TRBJ2-7
TGTGCCAGCAGTCGGGACAAACTCACAGATACGCAGTATTTT	CASSRDKLTDTQYF	many	TRBV28	-	TRBJ2-3
TGCGCCAGCAGCCATCCCGGACAGAATCCGCAGTATTTT	CASSHPGQNPQYF	-	TRBV4-1	-	TRBJ2-3
TGTGCCAGCAGCCTAGACACCGATTCACCCCTCCACTTT	CASSLDTDSPLHF	-	TRBV7-2	-	TRBJ1-6
TGTGCCATCAGTGAGCCCCCAGGGGGCTTCGGGTACACTGAAGCTTTCTTT	CAISEPPGGFGYTEAFF	-	TRBV10-3	TRBD1	TRBJ1-1
TGTGCCAGCAGCCCCCTTACAAGGATGAACACTGAAGCTTTCTTT	CASSPLTRMNTEAFF	few	TRBV7-6	-	TRBJ1-1
TGTGCCAGCTCATCTCGGACAGGGTTGACAGATACGCAGTATTTT	CASSSRTGLTDTQYF	-	TRBV18	TRBD1	TRBJ2-3
TGTGCCAGCAGCCCAGGACAGCTAAATCAGCCCCAGCATTTT	CASSPGQLNQPQHF	-	TRBV6-5	-	TRBJ1-5
TGTGCCAGCAGTCCCCGGGGGGGAGGAACTAATGAAAAACTGTTTTTT	CASSPRGGGTNEKLFF	-	TRBV2	-	TRBJ1-4